This T cell receptor beta chain was profiled in a study of blood T cell repertoires in COVID-19. Across the study: Whether acute or convalescent, the COVID-19 samples came from the United States, Italy and Spain. PBMCs, B-cell-depleted T cells, or T cells were the source of the cDNA or gDNA that made up the material.

In the authors' workflow: It was from reference gene primer amplification that nucleated cell counts were estimated. The repertoire was sequenced with immunoSEQ multiplex PCR; TCRdb's copy has only in-frame clones and lacks some. Clone size and V and J calls were adopted from that table, with D and trimming inferred from the DNA. The sample lists under 200,000 clones, 70% to 90% occurring once. In germline, CDR1 is SQVTM, CDR2 ANQGSEA. The CDR3 sequence is 15 residues long. Trimming stripped 3 bases from V and 0 bases from J, with 11 bases between. This clone was detected only once. Source material: peripheral blood. The chain employs TRBV29-1 and TRBJ2-2, with a weak D call TRBD1 (6 bases). This clonotype was obtained from a man aged 45-60 years with active or convalescent COVID-19. CDR3 amino acids: CSVDARGSNTGELFF. CDR3 DNA: TGCAGCGTTGATGCCAGGGGCTCGAACACCGGGGAGCTGTTTTTT.